This T cell receptor beta chain is drawn from a study of identifying expanded T cells in peripheral blood. As regards this clone: As yet, its antigen is unknown.

CDR1 and CDR2 from the germline V gene are MNHNS and SASEGT. V lost 3 bases, J lost 4 bases, and 10 bases stayed unmatched. The CDR3 extends over 17 amino acids. The data were produced by immunoSEQ multiplex PCR, yet TCRdb's version contains in-frame clones alone and is incomplete. The sample consists of 50,000 to 65,000 clones, around four fifths of them appearing once. Overall study findings and caveats: Differentially abundant clones: roughly 1.2 between replicates, about 15 at around 15 days, roughly 18 at four. Approximately two-week clone count variance significantly increased as total template count grew.

During the collection period, no donor immune events like infections were recorded. The clonotype comes from a person aged 18 to 75 in good health. The specimen sequenced was blood. The chain employs TRBV6-1 and TRBJ2-2, with 8 bases that match TRBD1. The DNA for the CDR3 is TGTGCCAGCAGTGAGCGCGCGGACAGGGTGGGCACCGGGGAGCTGTTTTTT. Its protein is CASSERADRVGTGELFF.